This T cell receptor (beta chain) stems from a study of shared clonotypes between healthy human individuals. The test was conducted at deep level. The table came from immunoSEQ multiplex PCR; TCRdb's copy has only in-frame clones and leaves some out. Of under 700,000 clones listed, roughly 95% were seen once; the top ten hold 0.095% to 0.14%. CD8 cells classed as naive were CD45RO-negative and positively selected for CCR7, excluding terminally differentiated effector memory CD45RA+ cells. On this clone itself: Other DNA sequences from this sample encode an identical CDR3 as well.

Trimming took 1 base from V and 1 from J, leaving 5 bases between them. This CDR3 contains 14 residues. CDR1 is MDHEN, CDR2 SYDVKM, per germline. Sequenced sample: naive CD8+ T cells sorted from blood. This clonotype originated in a young woman in good health. This chain uses TRBV28 with TRBJ1-3, with unresolved D. The DNA of the CDR3 is TGTGCCAGCAGTTTATCTGGGTCTGGAAACACCATATATTTT. Encoded protein: CASSLSGSGNTIYF.